This TCR beta chain was obtained from a study of cytomegalovirus exposure and HLA in healthy donors. Study information: HLA-typed donors contributed 80 million or so unique TCRs, which were held in an early data release.

CDR3 length: 15 amino acids. Germline V CDR1 and CDR2: SEHNR, FQNEAQ (reference sequence). To note about this clone: Its matching antigen is unknown. A junction end diverges from the germline sequence, so it may reflect a read error.

This PCR relied on a set of 60 Vbeta primers and 13 Jbeta primers. The method was immunoSEQ multiplex PCR; TCRdb's version includes in-frame clones alone and lacks a portion of them. The data hold about 130,000 clones, with roughly four fifths observed a single time. The study, taken as a whole, reports: An analysis was carried out later, and it reportedly showed fewer N-insertions in an Asian-associated ancestry cluster than the approximately 670-donor mean. Only CMV serostatus was available as immune exposure information. The analysis excluded some indistinguishable V segments, including TRBV6-2 and TRBV6-3.

The sample consisted of PBMCs. The chain joins TRBV7-9 to TRBJ2-6; a possible D gene is TRBD1 (5 bases). The origin of this receptor is a young man in good health and CMV-seronegative. CDR3 region: CASSLLETGANGLTF. As DNA, the CDR3 is TGTGCCAGCAGCTTGTTAGAAACTGGGGCCAACGGCCTGACTTTC. Drawing the rest from reference TRBV7-9 and TRBJ2-6, the complete variable domain is DTGVSQNPRHKITKRGQNVTFRCDPISEHNRLYWYRQTLGQGPEFLTYFQNEAQLEKSRLLSDRFSAERPKGSFSTLEIQRTEQGDSAMYLCASSLLETGANGLTFGAGSRLTVL.